This T cell receptor beta chain emerged from a study of beta chain features in type 1 diabetes. Study background: The patients were much like the healthy donors in age, gender and cell yields. Sorted cells from all samples, numbering 107,917,701, were examined.

Every bit of the isolated RNA underwent reverse transcription, so sequencing read expressed TCRB transcripts. Sequenced by immunoSEQ multiplex PCR; TCRdb stores in-frame clones only, minus some. The sample has 500,000 to 850,000 clones, roughly an eighth seen once. Points from the study as a whole: For Type 1 diabetes patients, all four CD4+ subsets carried TCRB CDR3s that were moderately but significantly shorter.

A word on this clone: Its antigen is unidentified.

The sample consisted of naive CD4+ T cells from blood. This TCR came from a man aged 18 to 35 with type 1 diabetes.

The CDR3, as DNA: TGTGCCAGCAGCTCCTCATCCCACGGGGAGCTGTTTTTT. It encodes CASSSSSHGELFF. V is TRBV7-3 and J is TRBJ2-2; D unresolved. Germline CDR1 and CDR2: SGHTA and FQGTGA. V shed 4 bases and J shed 7 bases, with 10 bases lying between them. This CDR3 has 13 residues.